This TCR beta chain was recorded in a study of T-cell reconstitution after alpha-beta-depleted transplantation in children. Whole-study findings and limits: Newly produced T cells mostly accounted for T-cell counts and diversity one year post-transplant. Some patients showed high day-60 TCRbeta diversity, which derived from surviving recipient T cells and thymic progenitors. After transplant, at about two months, alpha-beta T cells were reportedly derived from several hundred expanded graft clones.

This clonotype showed up just a few times. Its antigen is still unknown. Deletions cut 0 bases from V and 2 bases from J, with 10 bases between. CDR1 SGHRS and CDR2 YFSETQ come from the germline V gene. The CDR3 sequence is 15 residues long. Unique molecular identifiers were built into the TCRbeta library. In TCRdb, the PCR reads were re-called with MiXCR into one record per CDR3 protein. The sample consists of about 610,000 distinct CDR3 sequences, roughly 27% of them appearing once. Sequencing used PBMCs, obtained before TCRalphabeta/CD19-depleted stem cell transplant. The sequence came from a boy under two years old with Wiskott-Aldrich syndrome, due to receive a stem cell transplant. V gene TRBV5-1 combines with J gene TRBJ2-3; D is undetermined. The CDR3 bases are TGCGCCAGCAGCTTGGGAAGGGCACCCACAGATACGCAGTATTTT. Protein: CASSLGRAPTDTQYF.